Each of the 10 T cell receptor beta chains below was sequenced from the same sample in a study of blood T cell repertoires in COVID-19. Profiling relied on immunoSEQ multiplex PCR, and the TCRdb table lists in-frame clones only, not all of them. The sample holds roughly 150,000 clones; around 82% are singletons and the top ten take around 3.9%. What was sequenced was PBMCs or T cells enriched from blood (not recorded which). The receptor source for this set is a middle-aged man in a cohort exposed to, infected with or recovered from COVID-19 (not recorded which).

The chain recombines TRBV19 with TRBJ1-1; weak D call: TRBD1 (5 bases). This CDR3 has 14 amino acids. V lost 10 bases and J lost 0, with 15 bases in between. CDR1 is LNHDA and CDR2 is SQIVND in the germline V gene (reference sequence). The CDR3 here is CATTIGGMNTEAFF. CDR3 DNA: TGTGCCACCACGATCGGGGGTATGAACACTGAAGCTTTCTTT.

The J gene is TRBJ2-7, the V gene TRBV6-5; no firm D call. Germline lookup yields CDR1 MNHEY and CDR2 SVGAGI. With 0 bases removed from V and 3 bases from J, the gap between germline ends came to 12 bases. This CDR3 contains 15 residues. CDR3 region: CASSYSLGALYEQYF. DNA for the CDR3: TGTGCCAGCAGTTACTCTTTAGGAGCCCTCTACGAGCAGTACTTC.

The V call is TRBV10-3, the J call TRBJ1-6, with TRBD1 identical over 7 bases. The CDR3 sequence is 15 residues long. The germline V gene has CDR1 ENHRY and CDR2 SYGVKD. The trim removed 3 bases at V and 4 bases at J, leaving 3 bases unmatched. The CDR3 protein is CAISDGRGYNSPLHF. CDR3 DNA sequence: TGTGCCATCAGTGATGGCAGGGGGTATAATTCACCCCTCCACTTT.

The chain recombines TRBV9 with TRBJ2-5, with D perhaps TRBD1 (6 bases). Germline V gene lookup returns CDR1 SGDLS and CDR2 YYNGEE. CDR3 length: 17 amino acids. Trimming removed 0 bases at V and 3 bases at J, with 18 bases between. The DNA of the CDR3 is TGTGCCAGCAGCGTAGCTACTAGAGGCAGGGGAGAAGAGACCCAGTACTTC. It translates to CASSVATRGRGEETQYF.

The V and J genes are TRBV4-2 and TRBJ1-1; D gene uncertain. There are 13 residues in the CDR3. V was shortened by 1 base and J by 0 bases, with 3 bases between the two germline ends. CDR1 LGHNA and CDR2 YNFKEQ come from the germline V gene. The CDR3 spells CASSQVLNTEAFF. As DNA, the CDR3 is TGTGCCAGCAGCCAAGTCTTGAACACTGAAGCTTTCTTT.

The rearrangement links TRBV4-3 to TRBJ1-5, with D unresolved. CDR1 is LGHNA, CDR2 YSLEER, per germline. Deletions cut 0 bases from V and 1 base from J, with 7 bases between. This CDR3 has 15 residues. The CDR3 sequence is CASSQELLSNQPQHF. The CDR3 coding sequence is TGCGCCAGCAGCCAAGAGCTTCTAAGCAATCAGCCCCAGCATTTT.

J is TRBJ2-7 and V is TRBV25-1; D perhaps matches TRBD1 (6 bases). Per germline, CDR1 MGHDK and CDR2 SYGVNS. The CDR3 is 14 amino acids. Trimming took 1 base from V and 3 from J, leaving 10 bases between them. The CDR3, as DNA: TGTGCCAGCAGTGAATGGAACAGGGTCTACGAGCAGTACTTC. This translates into CASSEWNRVYEQYF.

The CDR3 loop is CASSVQGGIGTGELFF. CDR3 nucleotide sequence: TGTGCCAGCAGTGTTCAGGGAGGAATTGGCACCGGGGAGCTGTTTTTT. The chain uses TRBV6-1 and TRBJ2-2; D possibly corresponds to TRBD2 (6 bases). CDR1 MNHNS and CDR2 SASEGT come from the germline V gene. With 4 bases removed from V and 4 bases from J, the gap between germline ends came to 16 bases. The CDR3 runs 16 residues.

V usage is TRBV21-1 and J usage is TRBJ2-1; the table's D call, TRBD2, was not checked against the DNA. TRBV21-1 is marked as a pseudogene. This CDR3 has 19 residues. CDR3 residues: CASSPRGSGRGPLKNEQFF. DNA of the CDR3: TGTGCCAGCAGCCCAAGAGGAAGCGGGAGAGGTCCCCTTAAAAATGAGCAGTTCTTC.

This clone appeared a single time. The chain carries TRBV6-2 or TRBV6-3 and TRBJ1-1; the D gene is possibly TRBD1 (6 bases). The CDR3 is made up of 13 amino acids. Germline CDR1 and CDR2: MNHEY and SVGEGT. V lost 6 bases and J 3 bases, leaving 11 bases between the germline ends. The CDR3 DNA reads TGTGCCAGCAGCCTCCACAGGGACACTGAAGCTTTCTTT. It translates to CASSLHRDTEAFF.